Described below is a single T cell receptor beta chain sequence and its context. Its target is unknown. Using immunoSEQ multiplex PCR, the repertoire was profiled, and TCRdb retains in-frame clones only, with some absent. This table holds 65,000 to 90,000 clones, roughly 93% found once. This entry is derived from a study of siplizumab effects on memory and regulatory T cells. The length of the CDR3 is 15 residues. Trimming pared 0 bases from V and 8 bases from J, leaving 17 bases between. The germline CDR1 and CDR2 sequences are SGDLS and YYNGEE. The study, taken as a whole, reports: The authors could not assign a naive or memory phenotype to roughly 80-96% of proliferating CD4+ or CD8+ clones. Suppressive function of proliferating Tregs from siplizumab cultures was not confirmed.

The chain uses TRBV9 and TRBJ1-1; the D gene is possibly TRBD1 (6 bases). The source is a human donor in good health. Sequencing was carried out using CD8+ T cells sorted from blood. The CDR3 protein is CASSVEGGALPEAFF. For the CDR3, the DNA is TGTGCCAGCAGCGTAGAGGGGGGAGCTCTTCCCGAAGCTTTCTTT.